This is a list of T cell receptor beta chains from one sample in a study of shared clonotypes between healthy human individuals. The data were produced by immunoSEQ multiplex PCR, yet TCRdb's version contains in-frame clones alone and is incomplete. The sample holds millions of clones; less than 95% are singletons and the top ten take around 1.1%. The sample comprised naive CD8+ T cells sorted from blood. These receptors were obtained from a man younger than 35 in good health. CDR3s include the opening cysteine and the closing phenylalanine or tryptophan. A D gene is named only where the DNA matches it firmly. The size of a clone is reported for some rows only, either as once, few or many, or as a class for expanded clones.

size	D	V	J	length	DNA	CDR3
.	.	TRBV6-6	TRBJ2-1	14	TGTGCCAGCTTTCAGAATTGGGGGGCCGTTGAGCAGTTCTTC	CASFQNWGAVEQFF
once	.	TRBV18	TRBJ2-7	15	TGTGCCAGCTCACTGTCGACAGCGAGCTCCTACGAGCAGTACTTC	CASSLSTASSYEQYF
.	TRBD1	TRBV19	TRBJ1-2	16	TGTGCCAGTAGTATAGATGGGGACAGCCCTAACTATGGCTACACCTTC	CASSIDGDSPNYGYTF
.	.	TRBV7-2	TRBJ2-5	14	TGTGCCAGCAGCGAGGGACGGTACCAAGAGACCCAGTACTTC	CASSEGRYQETQYF
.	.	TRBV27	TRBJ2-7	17	TGTGCCAGCAGTTTATTTTTCAACACGGGTTTGAAGGACGAGCAGTACTTC	CASSLFFNTGLKDEQYF
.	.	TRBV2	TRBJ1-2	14	TGTGCCAGCAGTGTTGGGGGGCAGCACTATGGCTACACCTTC	CASSVGGQHYGYTF
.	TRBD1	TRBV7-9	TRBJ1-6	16	TGTGCCAGCAGCTTCGATGGGACAGTGTATAATTCACCCCTCCACTTT	CASSFDGTVYNSPLHF
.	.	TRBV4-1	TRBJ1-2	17	TGCGCCAGCAGCCAAGTTTCGGTAGACAGAGCTAACTATGGCTACACCTTC	CASSQVSVDRANYGYTF
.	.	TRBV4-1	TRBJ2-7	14	TGCGCCAGCAGCCATAGGTGGGGGGAATACGAGCAGTACTTC	CASSHRWGEYEQYF
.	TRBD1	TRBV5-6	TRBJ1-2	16	TGTGCCAGCAGCTCCACTGGGACAGGGGTCGACTATGGCTACACCTTC	CASSSTGTGVDYGYTF
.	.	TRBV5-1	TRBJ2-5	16	TGCGCCAGCAGCTTGGCCCGCTCAGGGGCGAAAGAGACCCAGTACTTC	CASSLARSGAKETQYF
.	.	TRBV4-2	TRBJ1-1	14	TGTGCCAGCAGCCAAGCAGGGGACGTCACTGAAGCTTTCTTT	CASSQAGDVTEAFF
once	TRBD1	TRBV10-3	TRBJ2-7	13	TGTGCCATCACTGCGACAGGGGGCCAGGAGCAGTACTTC	CAITATGGQEQYF
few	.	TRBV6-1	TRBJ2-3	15	TGTGCCAGCAGTGAAAGTGGGCGGATAACAGATACGCAGTATTTT	CASSESGRITDTQYF
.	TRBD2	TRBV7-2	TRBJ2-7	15	TGTGCCAGCAGTTATACTAGCGGGAGCTCCTACGAGCAGTACTTC	CASSYTSGSSYEQYF
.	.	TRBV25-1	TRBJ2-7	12	TGTGCCAGCGGGGCCTTGTCCTACGAGCAGTACTTC	CASGALSYEQYF